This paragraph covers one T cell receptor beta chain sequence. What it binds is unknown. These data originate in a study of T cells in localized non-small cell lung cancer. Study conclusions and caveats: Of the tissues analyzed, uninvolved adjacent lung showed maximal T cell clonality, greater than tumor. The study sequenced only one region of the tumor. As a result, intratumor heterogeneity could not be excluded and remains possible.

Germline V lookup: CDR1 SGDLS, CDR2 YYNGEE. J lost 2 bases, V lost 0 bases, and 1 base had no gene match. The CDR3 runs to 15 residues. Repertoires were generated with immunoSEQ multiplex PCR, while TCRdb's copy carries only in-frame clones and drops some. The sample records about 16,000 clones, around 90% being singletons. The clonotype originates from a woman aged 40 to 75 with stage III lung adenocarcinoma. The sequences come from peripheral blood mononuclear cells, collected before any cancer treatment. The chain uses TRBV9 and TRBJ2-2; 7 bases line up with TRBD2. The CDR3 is CASSVAGGNTGELFF. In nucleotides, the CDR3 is TGTGCCAGCAGCGTAGCGGGGGGTAACACCGGGGAGCTGTTTTTT.